These 27 T cell receptor beta chains came from one sample sequenced in a study of T cell clonality in common variable immunodeficiency. TCRdb keeps only in-frame clones here, not all; method: immunoSEQ multiplex PCR. The sample offers tens of thousands of clones and no singletons, the top ten holding roughly 10%. Sample: peripheral blood mononuclear cells. These receptor sequences come from a person aged 18-70 years in good health.

This clone has a count of ten or more. The read ends 3 residues shy of where the CDR3 ends; the end is completed using the germline J gene. The rearrangement uses TRBV20-1 and TRBJ2-1, with D possibly matching TRBD1 (6 bases). The CDR3 contains 15 residues. Germline CDR1 reads DFQATT; CDR2 reads SNEGSKA (reference sequence). The germline V and J ends were trimmed by 5 bases and 7 bases, with 21 bases remaining between them. CDR3 sequence reads: CSASDRTKKLNEQFF. The CDR3 bases that were read are TGCAGTGCTTCCGACAGGACCAAAAAGTTGAATGAG.

This clone was counted ten times or more. The read is 3 residues too short to cover the CDR3 end, so that end is filled in from the germline J gene. This sequence joins TRBV6-1 and TRBJ1-5; D might be TRBD1 (5 bases). With 2 bases removed from V and 1 base from J, the gap between germline ends came to 12 bases. The CDR3 is 16 residues long. The germline V gene has CDR1 MNHNS and CDR2 SASEGT. CDR3 sequence reads: CASSEMLGASNQPQHF. The part of the CDR3 DNA that was read is TGTGCCAGCAGTGAAATGCTAGGGGCGAGCAATCAGCCC.

The sample holds many counts of this clone. The CDR3 end falls 3 residues outside the read, so it is completed with the germline J gene. The chain couples TRBV20-1 to TRBJ1-1, with D possibly TRBD1 on 5 matching bases. This CDR3 region has 11 residues. Deletions cut 6 bases from V and 1 base from J, with 6 bases between. Germline CDR1 reads DFQATT; CDR2 reads SNEGSKA (reference sequence). The covered CDR3 bases are TGCAGTGCGGGGGGGAACACTGAA. Translating gives CSAGGNTE. The CDR3 reads in full as CSAGGNTEAFF.

This clone was recorded many times. From the germline J gene comes the end of the CDR3, since the read stops 3 residues before it. The chain uses TRBV4-1 and TRBJ1-5; tentative D call: TRBD1 (6 bases). V shed 1 base and J shed 3 bases, with 10 bases lying between them. This CDR3 is 15 amino acids long. Germline V lookup: CDR1 MGHRA, CDR2 YSYEKL. The CDR3 DNA, read in part, is TGCGCCAGCAGCCAAGCGGACAGCTCCAATCAGCCC. Translated: CASSQADSSNQP. The whole CDR3 sequence is CASSQADSSNQPQHF.

This clone was observed many times. The DNA ends 3 residues before the CDR3 does, and the rest of the CDR3 is filled in from the germline J gene. The chain is built from TRBV5-6 and TRBJ1-2; 7 positions agree with TRBD1. The CDR3 length is 14 residues. Germline CDR1 SGHDT, CDR2 YYEEEE. CDR3 DNA, as far as it was read: TGTGCCAGCAGCCCCGGGACAGACCCTGGGGGC. Translating it yields CASSPGTDPGG. The whole CDR3 sequence reads CASSPGTDPGGYTF.

The table lists this clone with many counts. Read data end 3 residues before the CDR3 end; the end is taken from the germline J gene. V and J are TRBV19 and TRBJ1-2; possible D gene TRBD1, 5 bases. CDR1 and CDR2 from the germline V gene are LNHDA and SQIVND (reference sequence). The CDR3 is 13 amino acids. V was trimmed by 4 bases and J by 2 bases, leaving 8 bases between them. This CDR3 is CASSTTVNYGYTF. The covered CDR3 bases are TGTGCCAGTAGTACGACAGTGAACTATGGC.

This clone has a count of ten or more. The DNA read from the CDR3 is TGTGCCAGCAGCCCTGACAGGGGAGCGGCTTCACCC. This encodes CASSPDRGAASP. The whole CDR3 sequence is CASSPDRGAASPLHF. V and J are TRBV7-9 and TRBJ1-6; TRBD1 agrees at 8 bases. The CDR3 end is not reached by the read, which stops 3 residues before it; the germline J gene fills it in. Unmatched junction bases numbered 9, after V lost 5 bases and J lost 9 bases. The CDR3 runs to 15 residues. Germline CDR1 SEHNR, CDR2 FQNEAQ (reference sequence).

This clone was recorded many times. Read coverage stops 3 residues before the CDR3 terminus; the germline J gene supplies the remainder. The gene calls are TRBV5-1 and TRBJ2-5, with D maybe TRBD2 (6 bases). CDR1 and CDR2 (germline): SGHRS, YFSETQ. Trimming stripped 2 bases from V and 2 bases from J, with 13 bases between. The CDR3 is 15 amino acids. The CDR3 loop reads CASSFPVSGQETQYF. The covered CDR3 bases are TGCGCCAGCAGCTTTCCCGTTAGCGGACAAGAGACC.

This clone was detected ten times or more. The read is 3 residues too short to cover the CDR3 end, so that end is filled in from the germline J gene. This sequence joins TRBV20-1 and TRBJ2-7, with TRBD2 as a possible D gene (6 bases). The length of the CDR3 is 16 residues. Trimming removed 3 bases from V and 3 bases from J, with 21 bases in between. The germline gives CDR1 DFQATT, CDR2 SNEGSKA (reference sequence). The CDR3 sequence: CSASPRGLLEFYEQYF. The covered CDR3 bases are TGCAGTGCTAGTCCGAGGGGACTCCTGGAATTCTACGAG.

This clone was detected ten times or more. The read terminates 3 residues ahead of where the CDR3 ends, so the germline J gene completes it. The rearrangement uses TRBV4-1 and TRBJ1-4, with no clear D. The CDR3 consists of 18 residues. V lost 1 base and J 0 bases, leaving 15 bases between the germline ends. Per germline, CDR1 MGHRA and CDR2 YSYEKL. CDR3 DNA, as far as it was read: TGCGCCAGCAGCCAAGTCAATATGGGCTTTGCAACTAATGAAAAA. Its protein is CASSQVNMGFATNEK. Given in full, the CDR3 is CASSQVNMGFATNEKLFF.

Comment on this clone: The read ends 3 residues shy of where the CDR3 ends; the end is completed using the germline J gene. This rearrangement joins TRBV7-9 to TRBJ2-7; 9 bases map to TRBD2. Germline trimming cut 4 bases from V and 5 bases from J; bases unmatched to any gene: 6. The CDR3 totals 14 residues. Germline V CDR1 and CDR2: SEHNR, FQNEAQ (reference sequence). This CDR3 reads CASSSSGTSHEQYF. Incomplete CDR3 DNA: TGTGCCAGCAGCTCATCCGGGACTAGCCACGAG.

Points on this clone: Sequencing ends 3 residues short of the CDR3 end; the germline J gene provides the rest. The chain recombines TRBV5-8 with TRBJ1-2; 8 positions agree with TRBD1. The length of the CDR3 is 14 residues. Per germline, CDR1 SGHTS and CDR2 YDEGEE. Trimming took 1 base from V and 3 from J; bases not matched to a gene: 2. The sequenced CDR3 bases are TGTGCCAGCAGCTTGACCAGGGGGCACTATGGC. It encodes CASSLTRGHYG. The entire CDR3 is CASSLTRGHYGYTF. Full variable domain (missing parts from reference TRBV5-8 and TRBJ1-2): EAGVTQSPTHLIKTRGQQATLRCSPISGHTSVYWYQQALGLGLQFLLWYDEGEERNRGNFPPRFSGRQFPNYSSELNVNALELEDSALYLCASSLTRGHYGYTFGSGTRLTVV.

This clone was detected ten times or more. The read ends 3 residues before the CDR3 terminus; that terminus is restored from the germline J gene. The genes are TRBV5-4 and TRBJ1-1; possibly TRBD1 for D (6 bases). The germline V gene encodes CDR1 SGHNT and CDR2 YYREEE (reference sequence). The CDR3 contains 14 residues. V was cut by 4 bases and J by 0 bases, with 10 bases left in between. CDR3 protein: CASSKGQMNTEAFF. The part of the CDR3 DNA that was read is TGTGCCAGCAGCAAGGGACAAATGAACACTGAA.

This clone was counted between two and nine times. Coverage ceases 3 residues before the CDR3 finishes, and the germline J gene fills in the end. The rearrangement links TRBV25-1 to TRBJ2-7; D not resolved. The CDR3 has 16 residues. CDR1 and CDR2 (germline): MGHDK, SYGVNS. Trimming left V 0 bases short and J 1 base short, with 13 bases between. CDR3 DNA (partial): TGTGCCAGCAGTGAATATAGATGGTTCGGGTCCTACGAG. Translation gives CASSEYRWFGSYE. Given in full, the CDR3 is CASSEYRWFGSYEQYF.

This clone has a count of ten or more. Read sequence stops 3 residues before the CDR3 end, and the germline J gene provides the missing end. The V gene is TRBV12-3 or TRBV12-4, the J gene TRBJ1-1; 8 positions agree with TRBD1. With V trimmed by 4 bases and J by 3 bases, 16 bases remained unmatched. This CDR3 spans 18 amino acids. The covered CDR3 bases are TGTGCCAGCAGTTCACAGATCGGGGCAGGGGGCAGGGACACTGAA. The encoded protein is CASSSQIGAGGRDTE. The complete CDR3 reads CASSSQIGAGGRDTEAFF.

This clone was picked up a small number of times. The read is 3 residues too short to cover the CDR3 end, so that end is filled in from the germline J gene. The rearrangement links TRBV30 to TRBJ2-7, with D tentatively TRBD1 (6 bases). This CDR3 comprises 12 residues. CDR1 is GTSNPN and CDR2 is SVGIG in the germline V gene (reference sequence). Trimming left V 5 bases short and J 2 bases short, with 10 bases between. The CDR3 spells CAWVQGPYEQYF. Incomplete CDR3 DNA: TGTGCCTGGGTTCAGGGGCCCTACGAG.

This clone was picked up many times. The read terminates 3 residues ahead of where the CDR3 ends, so the germline J gene completes it. This chain joins TRBV7-2 and TRBJ1-2; 9 nucleotides line up with TRBD1. Germline CDR1 and CDR2: SGHTA and FQGNSA. Trimming took 3 bases from V and 2 from J; bases not matched to a gene: 4. The CDR3 is 15 residues long. CDR3 DNA, as far as it was read: TGTGCCAGCAGCTTCCCCGGGACAGGGAACTATGGC. Amino acids: CASSFPGTGNYG. The CDR3 as a whole reads CASSFPGTGNYGYTF.

This clone was seen repeatedly, ten times or more. CDR3 loop: CASNLQGELFF. CDR3 bases read: TGTGCCAGCAACCTCCAGGGGGAG. V usage is TRBV28 and J usage is TRBJ2-2, with D unresolved. The read gets to within 3 residues of the CDR3 end, and the germline J gene fills in the rest. V shed 7 bases and J shed 8 bases, with 8 bases lying between them. Germline V gives CDR1 MDHEN, CDR2 SYDVKM. The CDR3 has 11 amino acids. Full variable domain (missing parts from reference TRBV28 and TRBJ2-2): DVKVTQSSRYLVKRTGEKVFLECVQDMDHENMFWYRQDPGLGLRLIYFSYDVKMKEKGDIPEGYSVSREKKERFSLILESASTNQTSMYLCASNLQGELFFGEGSRLTVL.

This clone was picked up many times. The CDR3 end falls 3 residues outside the read, so it is completed with the germline J gene. The chain links TRBV6-1 to TRBJ2-7; 7 bases are shared with TRBD1. Germline V gene sequence: CDR1 MNHNS, CDR2 SASEGT. CDR3 length: 15 residues. V trimming: 4 bases; J trimming: 0 bases; junction bases outside the gene matches: 6. The CDR3 here is CASSVGQVISYEQYF. Partial CDR3 DNA: TGTGCCAGCAGTGTTGGACAGGTGATCTCCTACGAG.

This clone was recorded at least ten times. The CDR3 extends 3 residues past the end of the read, so its final part is completed from the germline J gene. The chain joins TRBV20-1 to TRBJ2-3, with 10 bases fitting TRBD1. Trimming at V came to 5 bases and at J to 1 base, leaving 9 bases not matched to a gene. Germline CDR1 reads DFQATT; CDR2 reads SNEGSKA (reference sequence). The CDR3 runs 16 residues. CDR3 DNA, as far as it was read: TGCAGTGCTTCTGACCCCGGGACAGGGGGCACAGATACG. Its protein is CSASDPGTGGTDT. The full CDR3 reads CSASDPGTGGTDTQYF.

This clone was seen at least ten times. The missing CDR3 end, 3 residues past where the read stops, is filled in from the germline J gene. The chain joins TRBV19 to TRBJ1-4; a possible D gene is TRBD1 (6 bases). Germline V gives CDR1 LNHDA, CDR2 SQIVND (reference sequence). Between the trimmed V and J ends, which lost 5 bases and 6 bases, there was a span of 13 bases. This CDR3 contains 14 residues. CDR3 sequence reads: CASSAGVLDEKLFF. The covered CDR3 bases are TGTGCCAGTAGTGCAGGGGTGTTAGATGAAAAA. Combining the CDR3 with reference TRBV19 and TRBJ1-4 gives the whole variable domain DGGITQSPKYLFRKEGQNVTLSCEQNLNHDAMYWYRQDPGQGLRLIYYSQIVNDFQKGDIAEGYSVSREKKESFPLTVTSAQKNPTAFYLCASSAGVLDEKLFFGSGTQLSVL.

This clone was picked up many times. The observed sequence ends 3 residues before the CDR3 terminus, with the missing tail filled in from the germline J gene. This chain connects TRBV20-1 to TRBJ1-1, with TRBD1 matching 8 bases. Germline assignment: CDR1 DFQATT and CDR2 SNEGSKA (reference sequence). V lost 6 bases to trimming and J lost 2 bases; unmatched junction nucleotides: 5. The CDR3 length is 13 residues. CDR3 residues: CSAQDRGNTEAFF. The DNA read from the CDR3 is TGCAGTGCCCAAGACAGGGGTAACACTGAA.

This clone was seen ten or more times. The read ends 3 residues before the CDR3 terminus; that terminus is restored from the germline J gene. The genes are TRBV6-2 or TRBV6-3 and TRBJ2-1, with TRBD1 identical over 9 bases. The CDR3 extends over 14 amino acids. Germline CDR1 is MNHEY and CDR2 is SVGEGT. Losses at the gene ends were 6 bases for V and 5 bases for J; bases not matched to a gene: 5. This CDR3 is CASRGTGRNNEQFF. The part of the CDR3 DNA that was read is TGTGCCAGCAGAGGGACAGGGAGAAACAATGAG.

This clone appeared many times. Read coverage stops 3 residues before the CDR3 terminus; the germline J gene supplies the remainder. The chain combines TRBV18 with TRBJ2-2, with 12 bases identical to TRBD2. Trimming took 2 bases from V and 5 from J; bases not matched to a gene: 3. The length of the CDR3 is 16 residues. The V gene's germline CDR1 is KGHSH and CDR2 LQKENI. CDR3 sequence: CASSPRTSGETGELFF. CDR3 DNA (partial): TGTGCCAGCTCACCAAGGACTAGCGGGGAAACCGGGGAG.

A few counts support this clone. The read comes to an end 3 residues before the CDR3 does, leaving the germline J gene to fill in the end. This chain uses TRBV7-9 with TRBJ2-2; TRBD1 aligns across 7 bases. The CDR3 extends over 14 amino acids. The V gene end was trimmed by 5 bases and the J gene end by 2 bases; junction bases not matched to a gene: 2. Germline loops: CDR1 SEHNR, CDR2 FQNEAQ (reference sequence). Partial CDR3 DNA: TGTGCCAGCAGCGGGGACAGAAACACCGGGGAG. Translation gives CASSGDRNTGE. The entire CDR3 sequence reads CASSGDRNTGELFF.

This clone occurred many times. The observed sequence ends 3 residues before the CDR3 terminus, with the missing tail filled in from the germline J gene. V and J are TRBV20-1 and TRBJ1-2, with 8 bases aligning to TRBD1. J lost 5 bases, V lost 5 bases, and 7 bases had no gene match. Germline CDR1 and CDR2: DFQATT and SNEGSKA (reference sequence). The CDR3 has 13 residues. CDR3 DNA (partial): TGCAGTGCTCCGTACAGGGGGGAATATGGC. Translating it yields CSAPYRGEYG. The whole CDR3 region reads CSAPYRGEYGYTF.

To note about this clone: The CDR3 is cut off 3 residues early in the read; its end comes from the germline J gene. The chain uses TRBV10-2 and TRBJ2-3; 9 bases agree with TRBD1. Germline V gene sequence: CDR1 WSHSY, CDR2 SAAADI. CDR3 length: 13 amino acids. The CDR3 region is CASSEGQGRTQYF. Incomplete CDR3 DNA: TGCGCCAGCAGTGAGGGACAGGGGCGAACG.